Below are 15 T cell receptor beta chains sequenced from a single sample in a study of blood T cell repertoires in COVID-19. The assay was immunoSEQ multiplex PCR, and TCRdb's table has in-frame clones only and misses some. The profile covers about 260,000 clones, with roughly nine tenths appearing a single time and roughly 8.5% taken by the ten largest. Sequenced sample: peripheral blood. These receptors all come from a middle-aged man with active or convalescent COVID-19.

This clone was seen only once. The chain carries TRBV18 and TRBJ1-1; TRBD1 aligns across 12 bases. Unmatched junction bases numbered 7, after V lost 3 bases and J lost 5 bases. Germline CDR1 and CDR2: KGHSH and LQKENI. CDR3 length: 16 amino acids. CDR3 sequence (DNA): TGTGCCAGCTCACCGAATTCGGGACAGGGGGCAACTGAAGCTTTCTTT. Its protein is CASSPNSGQGATEAFF.

This clone was recorded only once. V is TRBV5-1 and J is TRBJ2-1; D not certain. Germline lookup yields CDR1 SGHRS and CDR2 YFSETQ. The CDR3 contains 12 residues. Trimming pared 4 bases from V and 4 bases from J, leaving 6 bases between. Here the CDR3 DNA reads TGCGCCAGCAGCGTACAGTACAATGAGCAGTTCTTC. It specifies CASSVQYNEQFF.

The chain has TRBV9 and TRBJ2-1; possibly TRBD2 for D (6 bases). Germline V gene lookup returns CDR1 SGDLS and CDR2 YYNGEE. The CDR3 runs to 15 residues. Trimming stripped 4 bases from V and 5 bases from J, with 16 bases between. The CDR3 DNA reads TGTGCCAGCAGCCCCACGGGACTTCTAAACAATGAGCAGTTCTTC. Translation gives CASSPTGLLNNEQFF.

This chain joins TRBV5-1 and TRBJ2-7, with 10 bases identical to TRBD2. This CDR3 contains 13 residues. Germline V gene data show CDR1 as SGHRS and CDR2 as YFSETQ. The CDR3 loop is CASAGLATGEQYF. DNA for the CDR3: TGCGCAAGCGCGGGACTAGCGACGGGGGAGCAGTACTTC.

This rearrangement joins TRBV28 to TRBJ1-2; perhaps TRBD1 as D (6 bases). The CDR3 loop spans 15 amino acids. Germline CDR1 and CDR2: MDHEN and SYDVKM. V was shortened by 3 bases and J by 5 bases, with 16 bases between the two germline ends. CDR3 amino acids: CASSLANLRGYGYTF. The CDR3 DNA is TGTGCCAGCAGTTTGGCAAACCTAAGGGGGTATGGCTACACCTTC.

The chain has TRBV11-3 and TRBJ2-2, with unresolved D. Trimming left V 7 bases short and J 6 bases short, with 9 bases between. The CDR3 totals 12 residues. Germline CDR1 SGHNT, CDR2 YENEEA. CDR3 in DNA: TGTGCCAGCACCCTCAGCGCCGGGGAGCTGTTTTTT. This encodes CASTLSAGELFF.

The CDR3 nucleotides are TGTGCCAGCAGAAAGGACAGGGGGGGGTACAATGAGCAGTTCTTC. Amino acids: CASRKDRGGYNEQFF. This chain connects TRBV25-1 to TRBJ2-1; TRBD1 matches 10 bases. J was trimmed by 4 bases and V by 6 bases; bases with no gene match: 6. The germline CDR1 and CDR2 sequences are MGHDK and SYGVNS. The CDR3 runs 15 residues.

This clone appeared once. The rearrangement links TRBV27 to TRBJ1-2; 9 bases line up with TRBD1. CDR1 MNHEY and CDR2 SMNVEV come from the germline V gene (reference sequence). This CDR3 is built from 17 residues. Trimming cost V 3 bases and J 0 bases; bases outside gene matches: 8. This chain's CDR3 is CASSFGTGIGANYGYTF. CDR3 in DNA: TGTGCCAGCAGTTTCGGGACAGGGATAGGGGCTAACTATGGCTACACCTTC.

This rearrangement joins TRBV9 to TRBJ2-3; possible D gene TRBD1, 6 bases. Germline CDR1 SGDLS, CDR2 YYNGEE. The germline V and J ends were trimmed by 5 bases and 5 bases, with 15 bases remaining between them. This CDR3 comprises 14 residues. CDR3 loop: CASSPTGGGDTQYF. CDR3 DNA sequence: TGTGCCAGCAGTCCGACAGGAGGAGGAGATACGCAGTATTTT.

The rearrangement links TRBV18 to TRBJ2-2; D may be TRBD1 (7 bases). Germline values: CDR1 KGHSH, CDR2 LQKENI. V was shortened by 2 bases and J by 5 bases, with 18 bases between the two germline ends. CDR3 length: 17 residues. The CDR3 reads CASSPFLEGAWTGELFF. CDR3 bases: TGTGCCAGCTCACCATTTTTGGAGGGGGCATGGACCGGGGAGCTGTTTTTT.

This chain links TRBV14 with TRBJ1-2, with D possibly matching TRBD1 (5 bases). Germline CDR1 and CDR2: SGHDN and FVKESK. The ends were cut back, 5 bases at V and 4 bases at J, with 17 bases in the middle. This CDR3 is 15 amino acids long. In DNA, the CDR3 is TGTGCCAGCAGCACCAGCCAGGGAAGCATCTATGGCTACACCTTC. Encoded protein: CASSTSQGSIYGYTF.

The chain recombines TRBV2 with TRBJ2-2; 9 nucleotides line up with TRBD1. CDR3 size: 15 residues. Germline V gene lookup returns CDR1 SNHLY and CDR2 FYNNEI. The J segment lost 5 bases and the V segment lost 1 base, leaving 2 bases of the junction unmatched. The CDR3 is CASSEGTGVTGELFF. CDR3 DNA: TGTGCCAGCAGTGAAGGGACAGGGGTTACCGGGGAGCTGTTTTTT.

The DNA for the CDR3 is TGTGCCAGCAGCCCAATTGGGACTAGCGGGAAACAAGAGACCCAGTACTTC. Translating gives CASSPIGTSGKQETQYF. This sequence joins TRBV27 and TRBJ2-5, with 13 bases identical to TRBD2. The V gene's germline CDR1 is MNHEY and CDR2 SMNVEV (reference sequence). This CDR3 contains 17 residues. With V trimmed by 6 bases and J by 2 bases, 9 bases remained unmatched.

The chain joins TRBV12-5 to TRBJ1-6; D is ambiguous. Per germline, CDR1 LGHNT and CDR2 FRNRAP. CDR3 length: 14 residues. Trimming took off 1 base at V and 7 bases at J, with 8 bases between the two ends. CDR3 bases: TGTGCTAGTGGTTTGGGCCGGGGAAATTCACCCCTCCACTTT. Translated, it gives CASGLGRGNSPLHF.

On this clone itself: The junction and the germline gene differ at one end; a read error may be behind it. The gene calls are TRBV7-7 and TRBJ2-1; possibly TRBD2 for D (5 bases). The CDR3 length is 16 residues. The germline V gene has CDR1 SSHAT and CDR2 FNYEAQ (reference sequence). The DNA for the CDR3 is TGTGCTAGCAGCGTTGAGCGGAGCCCCTCCTACAATGAGCAGTTCTTC. It codes for CASSVERSPSYNEQFF.